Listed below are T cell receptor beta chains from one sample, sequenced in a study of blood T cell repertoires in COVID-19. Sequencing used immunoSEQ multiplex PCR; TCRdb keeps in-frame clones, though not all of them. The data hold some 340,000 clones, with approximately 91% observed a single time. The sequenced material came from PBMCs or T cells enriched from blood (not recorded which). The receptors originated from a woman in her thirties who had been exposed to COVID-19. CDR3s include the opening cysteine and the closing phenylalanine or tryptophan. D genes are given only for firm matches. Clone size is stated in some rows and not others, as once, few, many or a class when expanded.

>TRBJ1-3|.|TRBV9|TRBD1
CASSPRTGARDTIYF
TGTGCCAGCAGCCCCCGGACAGGGGCCAGGGACACCATATATTTT
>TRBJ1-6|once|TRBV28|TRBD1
CASRTGGANNSPLHF
TGTGCCAGCAGGACAGGGGGTGCCAATAATTCACCCCTCCACTTT
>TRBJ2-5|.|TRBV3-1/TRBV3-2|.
CASSHSGHFQETQYF
TGTGCCAGCAGCCACTCCGGACACTTCCAAGAGACCCAGTACTTC
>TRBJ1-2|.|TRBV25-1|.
CASSESPQNYGYTF
TGTGCCAGCAGTGAAAGCCCACAGAACTATGGCTACACCTTC
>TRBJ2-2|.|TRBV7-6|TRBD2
CASSQSAGGAAGELFF
TGTGCCAGCAGCCAAAGCGCGGGGGGGGCTGCCGGGGAGCTGTTTTTT
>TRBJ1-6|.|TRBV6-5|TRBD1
CASRPDRANSPLHF
TGTGCCAGCAGACCCGACAGGGCGAATTCACCCCTCCACTTT
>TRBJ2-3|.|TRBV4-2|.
CASSPTSGTSTDTQYF
TGTGCCAGCAGCCCGACCAGCGGAACTAGCACAGATACGCAGTATTTT
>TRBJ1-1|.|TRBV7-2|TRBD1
CASSPGQGASEAFF
TGTGCCAGCAGCCCTGGACAGGGGGCCTCTGAAGCTTTCTTT
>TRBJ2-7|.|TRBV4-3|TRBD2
CASSQDWRGAYEQYF
TGCGCCAGCAGCCAAGATTGGCGGGGGGCCTACGAGCAGTACTTC
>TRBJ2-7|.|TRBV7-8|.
CASSLAGAGYEQYF
TGTGCCAGCAGCTTAGCAGGGGCGGGGTACGAGCAGTACTTC
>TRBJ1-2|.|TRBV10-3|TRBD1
CAISGEEDRASSRGYGYTF
TGTGCCATCAGTGGAGAAGAGGACAGGGCTTCCTCCCGGGGCTATGGCTACACCTTC
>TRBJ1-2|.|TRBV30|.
CAWRGPGTGVSLYYNYGYTF
TGTGCCTGGAGAGGACCAGGCACAGGAGTTTCTCTGTACTACAACTATGGCTACACCTTC
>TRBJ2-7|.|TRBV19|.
CASRSSDTYEQYF
TGTGCCAGTAGGTCTAGCGATACCTACGAGCAGTACTTC
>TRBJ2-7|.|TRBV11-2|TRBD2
CASSPPWAGVAGEQYF
TGTGCCAGCAGCCCTCCCTGGGCGGGGGTCGCCGGAGAGCAGTACTTC
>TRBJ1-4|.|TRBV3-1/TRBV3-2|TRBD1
CASSQMTGVGEKLFF
TGTGCCAGCAGCCAGATGACAGGGGTTGGTGAAAAACTGTTTTTT
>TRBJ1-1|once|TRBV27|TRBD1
CASSWDRRNTEAFF
TGTGCCAGCAGTTGGGACAGGAGGAACACTGAAGCTTTCTTT
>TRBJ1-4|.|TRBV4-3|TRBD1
CASSPRAGGEEKLFF
TGCGCCAGCAGCCCCCGGGCAGGGGGCGAGGAAAAACTGTTTTTT
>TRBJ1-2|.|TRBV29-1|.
CSVGGAGRYGYTF
TGCAGCGTTGGCGGGGCGGGCAGATATGGCTACACCTTC
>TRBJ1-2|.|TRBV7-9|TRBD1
CASSTHRGNGYTF
TGTGCCAGCAGTACCCACAGGGGCAATGGCTACACCTTC
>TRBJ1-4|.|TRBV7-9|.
CASSLQRVTNEKLFF
TGTGCCAGCAGCCTCCAAAGAGTAACTAATGAAAAACTGTTTTTT
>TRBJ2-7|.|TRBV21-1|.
CASSGTGGERDEQYF
TGTGCCAGCAGCGGAACAGGGGGCGAAAGGGACGAGCAGTACTTC
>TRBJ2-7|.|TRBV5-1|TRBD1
CASSFIRDRGYEQYF
TGCGCCAGCAGCTTCATCCGGGACAGGGGTTACGAGCAGTACTTC
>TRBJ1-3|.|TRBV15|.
CATSTDSGNTIYF
TGTGCCACCAGCACGGACAGCGGAAACACCATATATTTT
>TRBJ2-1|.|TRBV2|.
CASSEGTTVGNGQFF
TGTGCCAGCAGTGAGGGTACGACCGTCGGGAATGGGCAGTTCTTC
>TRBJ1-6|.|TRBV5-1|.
CASKPSSSYNSPLHF
TGCGCCAGCAAACCTTCGAGCTCCTATAATTCACCCCTCCACTTT
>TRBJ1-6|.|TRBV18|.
CASSPLGGPDSPLHF
TGTGCCAGCTCACCTCTCGGGGGGCCGGATTCACCCCTCCACTTT
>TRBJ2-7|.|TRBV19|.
CASSTPRGLEQYF
TGTGCCAGTAGTACCCCCCGGGGTCTGGAGCAGTACTTC
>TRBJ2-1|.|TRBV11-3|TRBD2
CASSPKRGVYNEQFF
TGTGCCAGCAGCCCAAAACGGGGGGTCTACAATGAGCAGTTCTTC
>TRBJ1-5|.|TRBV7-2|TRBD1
CASSLGGTVLHQPQHF
TGTGCCAGCAGCTTAGGGGGGACAGTATTACATCAGCCCCAGCATTTT
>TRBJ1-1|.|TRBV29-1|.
CSVVLWLSEAFF
TGCAGCGTTGTACTATGGTTGTCTGAAGCTTTCTTT
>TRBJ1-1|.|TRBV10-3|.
CAISEARSGTEAFF
TGTGCCATCAGTGAGGCCCGAAGCGGCACTGAAGCTTTCTTT
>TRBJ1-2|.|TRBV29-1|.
CSVVASRLQGYTF
TGCAGCGTTGTGGCCAGTCGTTTACAGGGCTACACCTTC
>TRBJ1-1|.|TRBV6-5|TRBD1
CATGQGGPEAFF
TGTGCCACCGGACAGGGGGGGCCTGAAGCTTTCTTT
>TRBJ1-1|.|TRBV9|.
CASSVADLGAMNTEAFF
TGTGCCAGCAGCGTAGCCGACTTGGGGGCAATGAACACTGAAGCTTTCTTT
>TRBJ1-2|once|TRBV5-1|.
CASSLAGGANYGYTF
TGCGCCAGCAGCTTGGCCGGTGGGGCCAACTATGGCTACACCTTC
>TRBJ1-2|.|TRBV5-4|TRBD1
CASSLNRGRGYTF
TGTGCCAGCAGCTTGAACAGGGGTAGGGGCTACACCTTC
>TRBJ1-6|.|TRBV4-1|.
CASSQDRGRPKSSPLHF
TGCGCCAGCAGCCAAGATAGGGGCAGGCCAAAATCTTCACCCCTCCACTTT
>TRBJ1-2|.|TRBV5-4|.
CASSLDQNYGYTF
TGTGCCAGCAGCTTGGATCAAAACTATGGCTACACCTTC
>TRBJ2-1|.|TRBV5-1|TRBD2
CASSFRTSGAYNEQFF
TGCGCCAGCAGCTTCCGGACTAGCGGGGCATACAATGAGCAGTTCTTC
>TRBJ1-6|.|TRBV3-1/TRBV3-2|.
CASSQGTRQDNSPLHF
TGTGCCAGCAGCCAAGGAACCCGCCAGGATAATTCACCCCTCCACTTT
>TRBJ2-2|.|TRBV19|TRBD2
CASSKNLRLAGGELFF
TGTGCCAGTAGTAAGAACCTCCGACTAGCGGGGGGGGAGCTGTTTTTT
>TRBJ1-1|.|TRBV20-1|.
CSAKNTEAFF
TGCAGTGCCAAGAACACTGAAGCTTTCTTT
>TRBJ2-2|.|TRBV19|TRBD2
CASSIPRLSGVTGELFF
TGTGCCAGTAGTATACCCCGGCTTAGCGGGGTCACCGGGGAGCTGTTTTTT
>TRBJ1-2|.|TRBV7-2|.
CASSPQGISYGYTF
TGTGCCAGCAGCCCCCAGGGGATCTCCTATGGCTACACCTTC
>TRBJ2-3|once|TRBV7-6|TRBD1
CASSTILVPGRGLRDTQYF
TGTGCCAGCAGCACCATCTTGGTTCCGGGCAGGGGGTTAAGAGATACGCAGTATTTT
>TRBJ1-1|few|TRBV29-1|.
CSGTQGLVTEAFF
TGCAGCGGTACCCAGGGACTGGTAACTGAAGCTTTCTTT
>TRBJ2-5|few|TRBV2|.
CASSEAVAIGETQYF
TGTGCCAGCAGTGAAGCGGTAGCGATCGGTGAGACCCAGTACTTC